The 11 T cell receptor beta chains in this list originate from one sample, sequenced in a study of cytomegalovirus exposure and HLA in healthy donors. 60 Vbeta and 13 Jbeta primers were used in PCR. This table comes from immunoSEQ multiplex PCR, and its TCRdb copy is limited to in-frame clones, with some not included. Its table lists 75,000 to 80,000 clones. The sample was PBMCs. These receptors originate from a man between 18 and 35 years old in good health and CMV-seropositive.

The V call is TRBV7-6, the J call TRBJ1-1; the match to TRBD1 covers 8 bases. V lost 3 bases, J lost 4 bases, and 7 bases stayed unmatched. This CDR3 comprises 15 residues. Germline CDR1 SGHVS, CDR2 FNYEAQ. In DNA form, the CDR3 reads TGTGCCAGCAGCTTGCAGGGGGCGCCGGGCACTGAAGCTTTCTTT. Amino acid sequence: CASSLQGAPGTEAFF.

The chain links TRBV7-6 to TRBJ2-7; maybe TRBD1 (5 bases). The germline V gene encodes CDR1 SGHVS and CDR2 FNYEAQ. The CDR3 spans 15 residues. V lost 0 bases and J lost 0, with 9 bases in between. The CDR3 here is CASSLAATDSYEQYF. The CDR3 coding sequence is TGTGCCAGCAGCTTAGCTGCGACAGACTCCTACGAGCAGTACTTC.

The chain uses TRBV4-1 and TRBJ2-2; TRBD2 matches at 12 bases. V dropped 4 bases and J dropped 5; count of bases not matched to a gene: 8. Germline CDR1 MGHRA, CDR2 YSYEKL. The CDR3 runs to 17 residues. The CDR3 region has the DNA TGCGCCAGCAGCCCACGACTAGCGGGAGTCTTAACCGGGGAGCTGTTTTTT. Translating gives CASSPRLAGVLTGELFF.

This chain uses TRBV5-1 with TRBJ1-4, with D perhaps TRBD1 (5 bases). The CDR3 loop spans 13 amino acids. The germline V and J ends were trimmed by 0 bases and 10 bases, with 10 bases remaining between them. Per the germline V gene, CDR1 is SGHRS and CDR2 is YFSETQ. This CDR3 reads CASSLEGIGKLFF. The CDR3 nucleotides read TGCGCCAGCAGCTTGGAGGGGATAGGAAAACTGTTTTTT.

This chain connects TRBV6-5 to TRBJ1-2, with D possibly TRBD1 on 6 matching bases. Germline CDR1 MNHEY, CDR2 SVGAGI. V gave up 5 bases and J gave up 0 bases, with 10 bases separating them. The CDR3 loop spans 14 amino acids. The CDR3 is CASSPDRTNYGYTF. The CDR3 DNA reads as TGTGCCAGCAGTCCAGACAGGACTAACTATGGCTACACCTTC.

The chain joins TRBV18 to TRBJ1-3; a weak D match, TRBD1 (5 bases). The CDR3 sequence is 17 residues long. CDR1 is KGHSH, CDR2 LQKENI, per germline. Trimming left V 3 bases short and J 1 base short, with 16 bases between. CDR3 region: CASSPDRDSSSGNTIYF. The CDR3 coding sequence is TGTGCCAGCTCACCCGACCGGGACTCCTCATCTGGAAACACCATATATTTT.

A note on this clone: Germline is not matched at one junction end, which may reflect a read error. V and J are TRBV20-1 and TRBJ1-2; TRBD1 is a possible D gene (5 bases). CDR3 length equals 10 residues. Germline-derived CDR1 and CDR2 are DFQATT and SNEGSKA (reference sequence). CDR3 in amino acids: CSCTGPLYSF. CDR3 in DNA: TGCAGTTGTACAGGCCCACTCTACTCCTTC.

The chain carries TRBV5-1 and TRBJ1-6; D possibly corresponds to TRBD1 (6 bases). V lost 1 base and J 4 bases, leaving 12 bases between the germline ends. Looked up from germline, CDR1 is SGHRS and CDR2 is YFSETQ. CDR3 length equals 16 residues. The CDR3 nucleotides are TGCGCCAGCAGCTTGAACACAGGGATTTATAATTCACCCCTCCACTTT. It yields the protein CASSLNTGIYNSPLHF.

The genes are TRBV6-1 and TRBJ2-7; 7 bases match TRBD1. Germline V CDR1 and CDR2: MNHNS, SASEGT. Unmatched junction bases numbered 2, after V lost 4 bases and J lost 2 bases. The CDR3 covers 13 residues. In DNA form, the CDR3 reads TGTGCCAGCAGTGCGGGACAGCCCTACGAGCAGTACTTC. It is translated as CASSAGQPYEQYF.

The chain employs TRBV4-2 and TRBJ1-4; TRBD1 aligns across 8 bases. Germline CDR1 reads LGHNA; CDR2 reads YNFKEQ. V shed 4 bases, J shed 5 bases, and the junction held 6 bases outside the gene matches. CDR3 length equals 15 residues. The CDR3 nucleotides are TGTGCCAGCAGCCGCCAGGGGGCCCGAAATGAAAAACTGTTTTTT. Translated: CASSRQGARNEKLFF.

The chain has TRBV6-5 and TRBJ1-2, with TRBD1 identical over 7 bases. V gave up 6 bases and J gave up 5 bases; unmatched junction bases: 9. The CDR3 has 14 residues. Germline-derived CDR1 and CDR2 are MNHEY and SVGAGI. The CDR3 DNA follows: TGTGCCAGCAGCCCTACGGGACAGAGATATGGCTACACCTTC. Translated: CASSPTGQRYGYTF.